This T cell receptor beta chain was captured by sequencing in a study of T cell changes during pregnancy in multiple sclerosis. Generated by immunoSEQ multiplex PCR, the TCRdb table keeps only in-frame clones and is missing some. Of around 20,000 clones in the sample, more than 75% are singletons; the top ten hold roughly 9.6%. The germline gives CDR1 SGDLS, CDR2 YYNGEE. V lost 4 bases, J lost 5 bases, and 12 bases lay in between. The CDR3 spans 14 residues. The chain joins TRBV9 to TRBJ2-2; D not resolved. The sequence was obtained from a female donor with multiple sclerosis, enrolled in a pregnancy study. The sequenced sample was CD8+ T cells from peripheral blood mononuclear cells, obtained after pregnancy. The CDR3 region has the DNA TGTGCCAGCAGCCCAGAGTGGGCTACCGGGGAGCTGTTTTTT. Translation gives CASSPEWATGELFF.